This TCR beta chain was identified in a study of CD8+ T cells in alopecia areata. The CDR3 length is 13 residues. Germline-derived CDR1 and CDR2 are MGHDK and SYGVNS. The V segment lost 4 bases and the J segment 9 bases; nucleotides outside the gene matches: 3. On this clone itself: The antigen remains unidentified.

Noted treatment: oral pan-JAK inhibitor, 5-10 mg twice daily. Both peripheral blood and punch biopsies of lesional scalp skin were obtained from patients who had alopecia areata. RNA extraction was followed by reverse transcription into cDNA, which acted as the sequencing template. Generated by immunoSEQ multiplex PCR, the TCRdb table keeps only in-frame clones and is missing some. The sample holds about 190,000 clones, around 60% seen once. Study outcomes and limitations: Many expanded lesional clones stayed in scalp and blood while on tofacitinib.

This specimen was CD4+ T cells sorted from blood, taken between weeks 49 and 50, from a patient treated with tofacitinib. This clonotype originated in a human donor with alopecia areata. The genes are TRBV25-1 and TRBJ1-6, with 7 positions matching TRBD1. CDR3 amino acids: CASSGTGTSPLHF. The CDR3 nucleotides read TGTGCCAGCAGTGGGACAGGAACTTCACCCCTCCACTTT.